These 18 T cell receptor beta chains came from one sample sequenced in a study of monozygotic twins with inflammatory bowel disease. TCRdb reanalyzed the 5' RACE reads, giving one entry per CDR3 protein sequence and no DNA. The sample has some 160,000 distinct CDR3 sequences. The specimen sequenced was blood. These receptors were taken from a human donor with ulcerative colitis or Crohn's disease, or a healthy co-twin of an affected twin (not recorded which).

The J gene is TRBJ1-6, the V gene TRBV12-3 or TRBV12-4. This CDR3 is built from 16 residues. Here the CDR3 reads CASRAALGLYNSPLHF.

The rearrangement joins TRBV6-1 to TRBJ1-1. This CDR3 contains 14 residues. Germline CDR1 MNHNS, CDR2 SASEGT. CDR3 residues: CASRRGLTNTEAFF.

V and J are TRBV3-1 and TRBJ2-7; TCRdb's D call, TRBD2, is unchecked because there is no DNA. The CDR3 is 18 residues long. Per germline, CDR1 LGHDT and CDR2 YNNKEL (reference sequence). CDR3 in amino acids: CASSLISGTSGRDYEQYF.

The CDR3 sequence is CASSWDQGRSNMQYF. The V and J genes are TRBV7-8 and TRBJ2-4; TCRdb calls TRBD1, which cannot be checked without DNA. The CDR3 covers 15 residues. CDR1 is SGHVS, CDR2 FQNEAQ, per germline.

The rearrangement links TRBV18 to TRBJ1-1; with no DNA, the TCRdb D assignment of TRBD1 cannot be verified. In germline, CDR1 is KGHSH, CDR2 LQKENI. The CDR3 sequence is 14 residues long. CDR3: CASSRDRLNTEAFF.

This chain uses TRBV7-3 with TRBJ2-1. The V gene's germline CDR1 is SGHTA and CDR2 FQGTGA. The CDR3 is made up of 16 amino acids. The CDR3 sequence is CASSLNGDLPTREQFF.

This sequence joins TRBV27 and TRBJ1-1; TCRdb's D call of TRBD1 is untestable without DNA. Per the germline V gene, CDR1 is MNHEY and CDR2 is SMNVEV (reference sequence). This CDR3 spans 15 amino acids. The CDR3 spells CASSFPGAANTEAFF.

J is TRBJ2-7 and V is TRBV6-2 or TRBV6-3. This CDR3 has 12 residues. Germline CDR1 is MNHEY and CDR2 is SVGEGT. The CDR3 spells CASGISSYEQYF.

The rearrangement joins TRBV3-1 to TRBJ2-2; with no DNA, the TCRdb D assignment of TRBD2 cannot be verified. This CDR3 is 14 amino acids long. Germline CDR1 and CDR2: LGHDT and YNNKEL (reference sequence). CDR3 loop: CASISGANTGELFF.

CDR3 in amino acids: CSAFRGTSRGTEAFF. This chain links TRBV20-1 with TRBJ1-1. In germline, CDR1 is DFQATT, CDR2 SNEGSKA (reference sequence). The CDR3 spans 15 residues.

The chain links TRBV5-1 to TRBJ2-6; the D gene TCRdb calls, TRBD1, cannot be checked with no DNA. The CDR3 consists of 15 residues. Germline CDR1 is SGHRS and CDR2 is YFSETQ. The CDR3 region is CASSSTGHGANVLTF.

CDR3 sequence reads: CASSLVGGRTDTQYF. V and J are TRBV7-2 and TRBJ2-3; checking the TCRdb D call of TRBD2 is not possible without DNA. Germline assignment: CDR1 SGHTA and CDR2 FQGNSA. The CDR3 runs to 15 residues.

The chain joins TRBV19 to TRBJ2-1; TCRdb designates TRBD2, a call that cannot be tested without DNA. This CDR3 contains 14 residues. Per the germline V gene, CDR1 is LNHDA and CDR2 is SQIVND (reference sequence). CDR3 loop: CASGGREPHNEQFF.

This rearrangement joins TRBV9 to TRBJ2-5; there is no DNA to check the TCRdb D call of TRBD2. CDR1 and CDR2 from the germline V gene are SGDLS and YYNGEE. CDR3 size: 12 residues. CDR3 protein: CASGPLQETQYF.

The chain carries TRBV7-2 and TRBJ1-4; the D gene TCRdb calls, TRBD1, cannot be checked with no DNA. Germline values: CDR1 SGHTA, CDR2 FQGNSA. This CDR3 spans 13 amino acids. CDR3 residues: CASLIRDGEKLFF.

The chain links TRBV29-1 to TRBJ2-3; TCRdb gives TRBD2 as the D gene, but with no DNA this cannot be confirmed. This CDR3 spans 14 amino acids. Germline V gene sequence: CDR1 SQVTM, CDR2 ANQGSEA. CDR3 protein: CSVWPEGRIDTQYF.

V usage is TRBV30 and J usage is TRBJ2-7; the TCRdb call, TRBD1, lacks DNA for checking. Looked up from germline, CDR1 is GTSNPN and CDR2 is SVGIG (reference sequence). The length of the CDR3 is 11 residues. Here the CDR3 reads CAWSDSYEQYF. Based on the CDR3 plus reference TRBV30 and TRBJ2-7, the full variable domain is SQTIHQWPATLVQPVGSPLSLECTVEGTSNPNLYWYRQAAGRGLQLLFYSVGIGQISSEVPQNLSASRPQDRQFILSSKKLLLSDSGFYLCAWSDSYEQYFGPGTRLTVT.

V is TRBV5-4 and J is TRBJ2-5. Germline V gene data show CDR1 as SGHNT and CDR2 as YYREEE (reference sequence). This CDR3 spans 14 amino acids. The CDR3 protein is CASSYWSSQETQYF.